The following is a TCR beta chain sequence with its context. The antigen is not known. These data belong to a study of T cells expressing NK-cell markers. Study background: Underlying the TCR beta repertoires were sorted CD3+CD56+NKG2C+, CD3+CD56+NKG2C- and CD3+CD56-NKG2C+ T cells. Sequencing covered eight donors, seven HCMV-seropositive and one seronegative.

Whole-study results and caveats: In more than five donors, dominant CD3+CD56+NKG2C+ clonotypes ranked among the top 10 CD8+ clonotypes. In several donors, these clonotypes also led the CD3+CD56-NKG2C+ fraction.

Germline V gene lookup returns CDR1 DFQATT and CDR2 SNEGSKA (reference sequence). The length of the CDR3 is 13 residues. TCRdb re-called the 5' RACE reads, yielding one record per CDR3 amino acid sequence without DNA. Its table lists 200,000 to 300,000 distinct CDR3 sequences. This chain uses TRBV20-1 with TRBJ2-5; TCRdb returns TRBD2, unconfirmable since there is no DNA. This sequence was found in a man between 18 and 29 years old in good health. The specimen was blood T cells: a sorted CD56 or NKG2C T cell subset, CD4+ or CD8+ T cells, or bulk PBMC T cells (not recorded which). This chain's CDR3 is CSAETSGQETQYF.